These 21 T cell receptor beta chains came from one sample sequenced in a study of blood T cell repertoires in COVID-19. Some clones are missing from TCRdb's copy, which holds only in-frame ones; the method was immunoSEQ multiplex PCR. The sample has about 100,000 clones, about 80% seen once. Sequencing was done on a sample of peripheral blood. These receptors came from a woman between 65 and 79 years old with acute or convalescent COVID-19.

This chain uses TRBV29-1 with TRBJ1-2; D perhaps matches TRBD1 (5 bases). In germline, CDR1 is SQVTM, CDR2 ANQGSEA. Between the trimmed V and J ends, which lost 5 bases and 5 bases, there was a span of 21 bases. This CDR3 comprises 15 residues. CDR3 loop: CSVSGTREGQYGYTF. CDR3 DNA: TGCAGCGTTTCGGGGACTCGGGAAGGGCAATATGGCTACACCTTC. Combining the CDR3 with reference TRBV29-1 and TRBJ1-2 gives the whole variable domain SAVISQKPSRDICQRGTSLTIQCQVDSQVTMMFWYRQQPGQSLTLIATANQGSEATYESGFVIDKFPISRPNLTFSTLTVSNMSPEDSSIYLCSVSGTREGQYGYTFGSGTRLTVV.

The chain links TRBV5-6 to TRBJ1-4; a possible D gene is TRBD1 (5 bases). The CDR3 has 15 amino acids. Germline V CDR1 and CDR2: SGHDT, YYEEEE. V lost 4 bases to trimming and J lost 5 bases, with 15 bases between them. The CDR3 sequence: CASSKTGEVNEKLFF. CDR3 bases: TGTGCCAGCAGCAAAACAGGCGAGGTGAATGAAAAACTGTTTTTT.

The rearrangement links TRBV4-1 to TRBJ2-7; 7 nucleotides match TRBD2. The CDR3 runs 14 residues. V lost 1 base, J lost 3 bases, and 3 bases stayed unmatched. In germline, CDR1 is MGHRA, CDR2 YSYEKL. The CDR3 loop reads CASSQGGGGYEQYF. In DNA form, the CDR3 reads TGCGCCAGCAGCCAAGGCGGGGGAGGCTACGAGCAGTACTTC.

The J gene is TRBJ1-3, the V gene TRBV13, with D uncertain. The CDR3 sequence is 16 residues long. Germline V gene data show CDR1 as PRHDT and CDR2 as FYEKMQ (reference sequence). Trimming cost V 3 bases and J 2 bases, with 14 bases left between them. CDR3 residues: CASSFNRVQTGNTIYF. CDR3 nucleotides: TGTGCCAGCAGCTTTAACCGGGTTCAAACTGGAAACACCATATATTTT.

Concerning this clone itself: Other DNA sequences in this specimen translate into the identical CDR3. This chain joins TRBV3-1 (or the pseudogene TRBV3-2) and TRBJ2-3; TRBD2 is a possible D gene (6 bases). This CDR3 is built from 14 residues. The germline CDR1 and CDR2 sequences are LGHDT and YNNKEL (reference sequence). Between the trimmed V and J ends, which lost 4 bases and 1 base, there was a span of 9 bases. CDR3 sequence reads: CASSPGGGTDTQYF. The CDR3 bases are TGTGCCAGCAGCCCCGGGGGAGGCACAGATACGCAGTATTTT.

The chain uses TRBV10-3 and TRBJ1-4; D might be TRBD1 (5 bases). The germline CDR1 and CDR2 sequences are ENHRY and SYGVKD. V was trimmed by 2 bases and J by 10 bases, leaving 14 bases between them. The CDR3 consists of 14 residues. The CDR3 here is CAISEGGESVKLFF. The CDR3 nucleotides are TGTGCCATCAGTGAGGGGGGGGAGAGTGTAAAACTGTTTTTT.

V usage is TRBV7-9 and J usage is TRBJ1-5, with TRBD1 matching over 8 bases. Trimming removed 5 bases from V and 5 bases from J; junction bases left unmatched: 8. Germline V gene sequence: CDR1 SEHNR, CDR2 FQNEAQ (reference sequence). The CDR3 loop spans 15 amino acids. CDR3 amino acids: CASSLSGGRDQPQHF. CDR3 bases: TGTGCCAGCAGCCTATCAGGGGGCAGGGATCAGCCCCAGCATTTT.

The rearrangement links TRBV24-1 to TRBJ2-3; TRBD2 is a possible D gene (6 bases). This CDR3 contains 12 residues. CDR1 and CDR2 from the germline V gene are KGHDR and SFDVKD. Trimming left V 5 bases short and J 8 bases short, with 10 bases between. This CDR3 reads CATSGGTRTQYF. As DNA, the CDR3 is TGTGCCACCAGTGGCGGGACCCGTACGCAGTATTTT.

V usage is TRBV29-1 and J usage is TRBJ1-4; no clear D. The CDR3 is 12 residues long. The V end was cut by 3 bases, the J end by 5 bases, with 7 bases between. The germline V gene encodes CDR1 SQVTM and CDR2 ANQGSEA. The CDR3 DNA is TGCAGCGTTGAGGGGAGGAATGAAAAACTGTTTTTT. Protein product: CSVEGRNEKLFF. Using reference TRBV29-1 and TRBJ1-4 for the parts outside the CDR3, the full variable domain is SAVISQKPSRDICQRGTSLTIQCQVDSQVTMMFWYRQQPGQSLTLIATANQGSEATYESGFVIDKFPISRPNLTFSTLTVSNMSPEDSSIYLCSVEGRNEKLFFGSGTQLSVL.

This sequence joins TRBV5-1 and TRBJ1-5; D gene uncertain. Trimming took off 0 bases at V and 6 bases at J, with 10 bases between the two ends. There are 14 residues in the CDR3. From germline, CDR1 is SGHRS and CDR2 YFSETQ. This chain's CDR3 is CASSLVGEGQPQHF. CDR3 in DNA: TGCGCCAGCAGCTTGGTCGGGGAGGGTCAGCCCCAGCATTTT.

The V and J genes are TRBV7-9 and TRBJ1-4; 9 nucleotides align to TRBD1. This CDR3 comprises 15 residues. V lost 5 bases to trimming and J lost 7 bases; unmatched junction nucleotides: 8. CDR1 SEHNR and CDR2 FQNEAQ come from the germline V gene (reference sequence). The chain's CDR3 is CASSPGTGTSEKLFF. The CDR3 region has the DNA TGTGCCAGCAGCCCCGGGACAGGGACGAGTGAAAAACTGTTTTTT.

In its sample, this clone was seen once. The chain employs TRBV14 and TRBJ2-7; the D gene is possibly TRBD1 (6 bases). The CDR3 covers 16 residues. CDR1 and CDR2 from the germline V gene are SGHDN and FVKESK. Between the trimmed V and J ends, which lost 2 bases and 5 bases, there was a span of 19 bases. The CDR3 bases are TGTGCCAGCAGCCAACTTACAGGGCCGATTCCTGACGAGCAGTACTTC. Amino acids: CASSQLTGPIPDEQYF.

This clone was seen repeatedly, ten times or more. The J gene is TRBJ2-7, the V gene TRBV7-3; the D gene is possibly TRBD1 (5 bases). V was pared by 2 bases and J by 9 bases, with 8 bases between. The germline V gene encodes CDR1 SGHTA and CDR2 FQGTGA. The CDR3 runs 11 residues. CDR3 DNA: TGTGCCAGCAGCTTAGGGGCAGGGCAGTACGTC. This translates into CASSLGAGQYV.

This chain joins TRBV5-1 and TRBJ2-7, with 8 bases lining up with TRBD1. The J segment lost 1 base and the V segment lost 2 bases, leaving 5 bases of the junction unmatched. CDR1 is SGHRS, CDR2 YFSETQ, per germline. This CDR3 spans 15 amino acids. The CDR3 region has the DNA TGCGCCAGCAGCTTTGGACAGGGATCATCCTACGAGCAGTACTTC. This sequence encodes CASSFGQGSSYEQYF. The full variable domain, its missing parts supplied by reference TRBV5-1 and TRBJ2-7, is KAGVTQTPRYLIKTRGQQVTLSCSPISGHRSVSWYQQTPGQGLQFLFEYFSETQRNKGNFPGRFSGRQFSNSRSEMNVSTLELGDSALYLCASSFGQGSSYEQYFGPGTRLTVT.

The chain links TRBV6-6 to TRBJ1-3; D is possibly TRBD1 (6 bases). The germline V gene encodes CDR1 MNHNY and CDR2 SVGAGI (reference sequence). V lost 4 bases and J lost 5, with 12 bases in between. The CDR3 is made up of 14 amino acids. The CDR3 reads CASSSGQRRNTIYF. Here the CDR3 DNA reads TGTGCCAGCAGTTCCGGACAGCGTCGAAACACCATATATTTT.

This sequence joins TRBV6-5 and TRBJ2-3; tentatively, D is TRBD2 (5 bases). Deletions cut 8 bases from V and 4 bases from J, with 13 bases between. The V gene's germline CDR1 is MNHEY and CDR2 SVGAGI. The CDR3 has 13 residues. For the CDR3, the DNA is TGTGCCAGCGGCCCCGGCGGGTCAGATACGCAGTATTTT. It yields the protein CASGPGGSDTQYF.

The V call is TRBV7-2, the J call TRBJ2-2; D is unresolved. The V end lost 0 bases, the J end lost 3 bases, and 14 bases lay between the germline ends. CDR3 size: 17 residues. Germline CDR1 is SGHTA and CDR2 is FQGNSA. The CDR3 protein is CASSLAGQAGYTGELFF. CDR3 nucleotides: TGTGCCAGCAGCTTAGCTGGGCAGGCAGGTTACACCGGGGAGCTGTTTTTT.

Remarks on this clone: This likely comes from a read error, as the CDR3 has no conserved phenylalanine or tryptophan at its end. The CDR3 protein is CASSPLGAVEAFL. The CDR3 DNA sequence: TGTGCCAGCAGTCCCCTAGGGGCAGTTGAAGCTTTCCTT. The V and J genes are TRBV6-5 and TRBJ1-1; the D gene is possibly TRBD1 (5 bases). This CDR3 is built from 13 residues. Trimming removed 5 bases at V and 7 bases at J, with 14 bases between. The germline gives CDR1 MNHEY, CDR2 SVGAGI.

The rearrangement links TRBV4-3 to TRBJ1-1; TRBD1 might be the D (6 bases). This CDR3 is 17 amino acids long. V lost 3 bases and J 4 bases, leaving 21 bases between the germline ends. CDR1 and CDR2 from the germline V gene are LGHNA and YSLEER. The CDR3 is CASSHLSPDSKATEAFF. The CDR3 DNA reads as TGCGCCAGCAGCCATCTCTCTCCGGACAGTAAGGCCACTGAAGCTTTCTTT.

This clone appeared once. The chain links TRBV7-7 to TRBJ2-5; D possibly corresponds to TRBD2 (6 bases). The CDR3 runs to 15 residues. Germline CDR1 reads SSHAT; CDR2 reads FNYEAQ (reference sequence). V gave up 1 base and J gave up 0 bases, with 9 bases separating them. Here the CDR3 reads CASSLEGGYQETQYF. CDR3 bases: TGTGCCAGCAGCTTAGAGGGAGGATACCAAGAGACCCAGTACTTC.

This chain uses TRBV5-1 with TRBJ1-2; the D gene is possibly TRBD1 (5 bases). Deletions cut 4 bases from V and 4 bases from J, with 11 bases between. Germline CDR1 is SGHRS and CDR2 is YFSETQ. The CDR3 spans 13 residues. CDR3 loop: CASSMTDLYGYTF. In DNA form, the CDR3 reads TGCGCCAGCAGCATGACAGACCTCTATGGCTACACCTTC.